The text below deals with one TCR beta chain. The data originate from a study of T cell changes during pregnancy in multiple sclerosis. Some clones are missing from TCRdb's copy, which holds only in-frame ones; the method was immunoSEQ multiplex PCR. The table has approximately 90,000 clones, approximately 92% seen once. Looked up from germline, CDR1 is LGHNA and CDR2 is YSLEER. Trimming removed 4 bases from V and 5 bases from J, with 11 bases in between. This CDR3 is built from 13 residues. This receptor was taken from a female donor with multiple sclerosis, enrolled in a pregnancy study. Here the sequenced sample was peripheral blood, taken after pregnancy. V is TRBV4-3 and J is TRBJ1-2; D perhaps matches TRBD1 (5 bases). In nucleotides, the CDR3 is TGCGCCAGCAGCCCCGGGACTTCTTATGGCTACACCTTC. As protein: CASSPGTSYGYTF.